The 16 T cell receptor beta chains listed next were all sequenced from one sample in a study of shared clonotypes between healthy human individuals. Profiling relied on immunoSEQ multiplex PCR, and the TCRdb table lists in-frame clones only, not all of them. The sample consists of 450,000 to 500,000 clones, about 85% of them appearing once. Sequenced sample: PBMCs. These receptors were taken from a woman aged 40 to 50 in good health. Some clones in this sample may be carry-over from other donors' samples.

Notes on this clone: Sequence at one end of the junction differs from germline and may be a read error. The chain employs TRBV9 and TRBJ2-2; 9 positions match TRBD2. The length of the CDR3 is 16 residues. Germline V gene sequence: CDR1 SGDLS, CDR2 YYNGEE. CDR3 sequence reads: CASSPWTSVNTGELFF. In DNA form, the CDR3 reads TGTGCCAGCAGCCCCTGGACTAGCGTTAACACCGGGGAGTTGTTTTTT.

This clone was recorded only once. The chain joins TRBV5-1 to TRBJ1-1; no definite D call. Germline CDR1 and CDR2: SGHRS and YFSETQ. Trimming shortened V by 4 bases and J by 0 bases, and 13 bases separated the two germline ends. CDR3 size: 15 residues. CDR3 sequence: CASSLTPDMNTEAFF. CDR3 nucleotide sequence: TGCGCCAGCAGCCTCACCCCAGATATGAACACTGAAGCTTTCTTT.

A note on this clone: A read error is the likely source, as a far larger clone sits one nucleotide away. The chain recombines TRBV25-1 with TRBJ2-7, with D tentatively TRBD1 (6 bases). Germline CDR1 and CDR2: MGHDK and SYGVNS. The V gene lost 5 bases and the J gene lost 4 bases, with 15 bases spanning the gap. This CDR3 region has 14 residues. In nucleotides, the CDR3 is TGTGCCAGCAGTCGGACAGTGGGCACATACGAGCAGTACTTC. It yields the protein CASSRTVGTYEQYF.

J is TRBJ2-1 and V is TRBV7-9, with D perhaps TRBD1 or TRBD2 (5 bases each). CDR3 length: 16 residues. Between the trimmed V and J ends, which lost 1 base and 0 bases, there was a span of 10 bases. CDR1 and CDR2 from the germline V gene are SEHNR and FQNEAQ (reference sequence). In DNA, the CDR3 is TGTGCCAGCAGCTTAGGGGACGGAGGCTCCTACAATGAGCAGTTCTTC. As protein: CASSLGDGGSYNEQFF.

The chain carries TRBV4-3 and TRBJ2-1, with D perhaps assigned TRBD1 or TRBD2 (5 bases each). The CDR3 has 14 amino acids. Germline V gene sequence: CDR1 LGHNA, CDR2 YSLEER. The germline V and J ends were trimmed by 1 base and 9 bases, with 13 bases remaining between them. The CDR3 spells CASSQGGPGGEQFF. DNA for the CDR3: TGCGCCAGCAGCCAAGGGGGACCGGGCGGTGAGCAGTTCTTC.

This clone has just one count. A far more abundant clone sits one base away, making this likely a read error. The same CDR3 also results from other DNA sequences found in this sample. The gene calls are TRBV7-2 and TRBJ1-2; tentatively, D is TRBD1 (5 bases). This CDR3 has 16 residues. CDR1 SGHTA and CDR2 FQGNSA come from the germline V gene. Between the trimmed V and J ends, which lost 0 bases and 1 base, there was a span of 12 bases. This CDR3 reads CASSLASGQSNYGYTF. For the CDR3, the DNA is TGTGCCAGCAGCTTAGCTTCCGGACAAAGTAACTATGGCTACACCTTC. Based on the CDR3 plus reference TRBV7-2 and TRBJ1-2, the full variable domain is GAGVSQSPSNKVTEKGKDVELRCDPISGHTALYWYRQSLGQGLEFLIYFQGNSAPDKSGLPSDRFSAERTGGSVSTLTIQRTQQEDSAVYLCASSLASGQSNYGYTFGSGTRLTVV.

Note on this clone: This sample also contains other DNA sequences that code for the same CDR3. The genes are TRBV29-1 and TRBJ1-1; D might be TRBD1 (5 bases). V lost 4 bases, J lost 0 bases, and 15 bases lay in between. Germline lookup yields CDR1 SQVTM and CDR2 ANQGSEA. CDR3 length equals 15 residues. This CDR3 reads CSVGAGWGMNTEAFF. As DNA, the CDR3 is TGCAGCGTTGGGGCCGGGTGGGGGATGAACACTGAAGCTTTCTTT.

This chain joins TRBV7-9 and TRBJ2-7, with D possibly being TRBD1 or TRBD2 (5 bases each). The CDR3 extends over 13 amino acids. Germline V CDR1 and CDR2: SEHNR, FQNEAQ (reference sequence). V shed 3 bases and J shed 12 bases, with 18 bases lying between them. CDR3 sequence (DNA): TGTGCCAGCAGCTTCGGAGAGGGGATGGATCCGTACTTC. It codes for CASSFGEGMDPYF.

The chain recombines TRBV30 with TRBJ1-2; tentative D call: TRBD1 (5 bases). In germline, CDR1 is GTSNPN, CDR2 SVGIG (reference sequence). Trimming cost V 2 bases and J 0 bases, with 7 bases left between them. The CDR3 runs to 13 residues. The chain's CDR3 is CAWSRGPNYGYTF. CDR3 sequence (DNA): TGTGCCTGGAGTAGGGGTCCTAACTATGGCTACACCTTC.

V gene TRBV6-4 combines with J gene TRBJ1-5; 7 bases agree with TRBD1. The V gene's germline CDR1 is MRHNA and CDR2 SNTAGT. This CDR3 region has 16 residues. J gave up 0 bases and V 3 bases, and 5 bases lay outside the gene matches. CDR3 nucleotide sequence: TGTGCCAGCAGTGAGGCAGGGGGTGATAGCAATCAGCCCCAGCATTTT. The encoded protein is CASSEAGGDSNQPQHF.

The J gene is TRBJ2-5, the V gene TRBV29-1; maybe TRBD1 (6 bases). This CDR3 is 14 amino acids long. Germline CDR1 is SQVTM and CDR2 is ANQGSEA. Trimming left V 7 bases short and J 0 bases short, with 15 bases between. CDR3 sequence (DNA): TGCAGCGGATTCTCCTCAGGGGACCAAGAGACCCAGTACTTC. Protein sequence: CSGFSSGDQETQYF.

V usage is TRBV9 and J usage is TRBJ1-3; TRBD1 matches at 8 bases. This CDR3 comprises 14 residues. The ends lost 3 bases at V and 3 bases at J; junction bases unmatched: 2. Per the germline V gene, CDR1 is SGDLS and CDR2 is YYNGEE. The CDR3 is CASSEQGGGNTIYF. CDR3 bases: TGTGCCAGCAGCGAACAGGGGGGTGGAAACACCATATATTTT. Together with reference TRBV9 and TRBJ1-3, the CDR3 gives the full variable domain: DSGVTQTPKHLITATGQRVTLRCSPRSGDLSVYWYQQSLDQGLQFLIQYYNGEERAKGNILERFSAQQFPDLHSELNLSSLELGDSALYFCASSEQGGGNTIYFGEGSWLTVV.

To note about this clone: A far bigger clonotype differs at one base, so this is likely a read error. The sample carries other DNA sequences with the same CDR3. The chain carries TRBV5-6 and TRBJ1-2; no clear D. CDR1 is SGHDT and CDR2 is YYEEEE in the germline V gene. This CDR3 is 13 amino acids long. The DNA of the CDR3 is TGTGCCAGCAGCTTGGGAGACATCTATGGCTACACATTC. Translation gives CASSLGDIYGYTF.

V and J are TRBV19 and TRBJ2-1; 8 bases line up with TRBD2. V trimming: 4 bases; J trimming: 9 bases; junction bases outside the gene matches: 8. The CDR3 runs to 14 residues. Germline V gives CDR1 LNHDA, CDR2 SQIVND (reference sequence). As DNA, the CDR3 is TGTGCCAGTAGTAAGTTCCGGGAGGGTGGTGAGCAGTTCTTC. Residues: CASSKFREGGEQFF. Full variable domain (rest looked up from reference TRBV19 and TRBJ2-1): DGGITQSPKYLFRKEGQNVTLSCEQNLNHDAMYWYRQDPGQGLRLIYYSQIVNDFQKGDIAEGYSVSREKKESFPLTVTSAQKNPTAFYLCASSKFREGGEQFFGPGTRLTVL.

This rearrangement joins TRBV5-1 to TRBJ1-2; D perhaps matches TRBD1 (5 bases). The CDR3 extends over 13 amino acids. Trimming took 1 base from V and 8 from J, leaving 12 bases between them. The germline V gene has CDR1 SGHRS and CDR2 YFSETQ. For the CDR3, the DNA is TGCGCCAGCAGCTTGATGGGGGAGGGCGGCTACACCTTC. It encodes CASSLMGEGGYTF.

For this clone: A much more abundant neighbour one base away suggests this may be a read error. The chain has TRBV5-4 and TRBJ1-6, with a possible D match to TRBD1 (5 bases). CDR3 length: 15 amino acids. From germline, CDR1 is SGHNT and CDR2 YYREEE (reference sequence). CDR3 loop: CASRPSGGSNSPLRF. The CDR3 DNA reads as TGTGCCAGCAGACCATCCGGGGGAAGTAATTCACCCCTCCGCTTT.